The 18 T cell receptor beta chains below were found in one sample sequenced in a study of T cells in tuberculosis. Repertoires were generated with immunoSEQ multiplex PCR, while TCRdb's copy carries only in-frame clones and drops some. The sample yields 20,000 to 25,000 clones, 75% to 90% seen once. The sequenced sample consisted of PBMCs. The source of these receptors is a donor between 10 and 29 years old with latent tuberculosis or without tuberculosis infection.

V gene TRBV6-5 combines with J gene TRBJ1-1; TRBD1 matches 10 bases. The CDR3 length is 13 residues. The germline V gene encodes CDR1 MNHEY and CDR2 SVGAGI. Germline trimming cut 5 bases from V and 5 bases from J; bases unmatched to any gene: 2. The DNA of the CDR3 is TGTGCCAGCAGTCGGACAGGGGGGACTGAAGCTTTCTTT. It codes for CASSRTGGTEAFF.

This chain joins TRBV11-2 and TRBJ1-2; 7 bases agree with TRBD1. Germline CDR1 and CDR2: SGHAT and FQNNGV. The trim removed 5 bases at V and 3 bases at J, leaving 21 bases unmatched. The CDR3 runs to 19 residues. The CDR3 sequence is CASSTGARRHPEVHYGYTF. CDR3 coding DNA: TGTGCCAGCAGCACAGGGGCCAGACGCCACCCGGAGGTGCACTATGGCTACACCTTC. The complete variable domain, with remaining parts taken from reference TRBV11-2 and TRBJ1-2, reads EAGVAQSPRYKIIEKRQSVAFWCNPISGHATLYWYQQILGQGPKLLIQFQNNGVVDDSQLPKDRFSAERLKGVDSTLKIQPAKLEDSAVYLCASSTGARRHPEVHYGYTFGSGTRLTVV.

The chain links TRBV15 to TRBJ1-3; D is undetermined. Germline CDR1 reads LNHNV; CDR2 reads YYDKDF (reference sequence). The ends were cut back, 7 bases at V and 1 base at J, with 2 bases in the middle. The CDR3 is made up of 11 amino acids. CDR3 protein: CATTSGNTIYF. The CDR3, as DNA: TGTGCCACCACGTCTGGAAACACCATATATTTT.

The sample holds one count of this clone. This chain joins TRBV5-4 and TRBJ2-2; D gene uncertain. The CDR3 consists of 13 residues. Per the germline V gene, CDR1 is SGHNT and CDR2 is YYREEE (reference sequence). V lost 0 bases to trimming and J lost 4 bases, with 4 bases between them. The CDR3 DNA follows: TGTGCCAGCAGCTTGGACAGCACCGGGGAGCTGTTTTTT. Amino acids: CASSLDSTGELFF. Drawing the rest from reference TRBV5-4 and TRBJ2-2, the complete variable domain is ETGVTQSPTHLIKTRGQQVTLRCSSQSGHNTVSWYQQALGQGPQFIFQYYREEENGRGNFPPRFSGLQFPNYSSELNVNALELDDSALYLCASSLDSTGELFFGEGSRLTVL.

The chain has TRBV6-6 and TRBJ1-5; 9 bases are a match to TRBD1. The V gene end was trimmed by 4 bases and the J gene end by 4 bases; junction bases not matched to a gene: 8. The CDR3 totals 16 residues. Germline CDR1 is MNHNY and CDR2 is SVGAGI (reference sequence). The CDR3 sequence is CASSSTGTGSNQPQHF. Written as DNA, the CDR3 is TGTGCCAGCAGTTCCACCGGGACAGGGAGTAATCAGCCCCAGCATTTT.

The chain is built from TRBV19 and TRBJ1-5, with 9 bases aligning to TRBD1. The CDR3 totals 15 residues. From germline, CDR1 is LNHDA and CDR2 SQIVND (reference sequence). The junction had 2 bases not matched to a gene; V was cut back by 3 bases and J by 2 bases. CDR3 loop: CASSMRTGGNQPQHF. The CDR3 region has the DNA TGTGCCAGTAGTATGAGGACAGGGGGCAATCAGCCCCAGCATTTT.

This clone appeared a few times. The chain uses TRBV7-2 and TRBJ1-6; 8 positions match TRBD1. Trimming removed 2 bases from V and 6 bases from J; junction bases left unmatched: 0. Germline assignment: CDR1 SGHTA and CDR2 FQGNSA. CDR3 size: 14 residues. The DNA for the CDR3 is TGTGCCAGCAGCTTACAGGGGGCTAATTCACCCCTCCACTTT. It translates to CASSLQGANSPLHF.

The genes are TRBV30 and TRBJ1-1, with a possible D match to TRBD1 (6 bases). V was trimmed by 3 bases and J by 4 bases, leaving 18 bases between them. CDR3 length: 15 residues. Germline V gives CDR1 GTSNPN, CDR2 SVGIG (reference sequence). CDR3 sequence reads: CAWSPAGQGPTEAFF. The CDR3, as DNA: TGTGCCTGGAGCCCTGCGGGCCAGGGGCCCACTGAAGCTTTCTTT. Filled out from reference TRBV30 and TRBJ1-1, the complete variable domain reads SQTIHQWPATLVQPVGSPLSLECTVEGTSNPNLYWYRQAAGRGLQLLFYSVGIGQISSEVPQNLSASRPQDRQFILSSKKLLLSDSGFYLCAWSPAGQGPTEAFFGQGTRLTVV.

The chain links TRBV2 to TRBJ1-4; 8 bases line up with TRBD1. With 6 bases clipped from V and 3 bases from J, the junction kept 3 bases outside the gene matches. Germline CDR1 is SNHLY and CDR2 is FYNNEI. The CDR3 has 14 amino acids. CDR3 DNA: TGTGCCAGCAGCGTACAGGGGGCTAATGAAAAACTGTTTTTT. Translating gives CASSVQGANEKLFF.

This clone was detected a few times. This chain links TRBV9 with TRBJ1-6; 7 positions match TRBD1. Unmatched junction bases numbered 8, after V lost 4 bases and J lost 7 bases. CDR3 length: 15 amino acids. From germline, CDR1 is SGDLS and CDR2 YYNGEE. CDR3 in amino acids: CASSITTGLNSPLHF. The CDR3 DNA is TGTGCCAGCAGCATAACGACAGGGCTCAATTCACCCCTCCACTTT.

V is TRBV18 and J is TRBJ1-5; 7 nucleotides match TRBD1. The CDR3 totals 15 residues. Germline assignment: CDR1 KGHSH and CDR2 LQKENI. V shed 5 bases and J 1 base; nucleotides not matched to a gene: 5. CDR3 sequence: CASSGGTVSNQPQHF. CDR3 bases: TGTGCCAGCTCAGGGGGGACAGTAAGCAATCAGCCCCAGCATTTT. The whole variable domain, filled in from reference TRBV18 and TRBJ1-5, reads NAGVMQNPRHLVRRRGQEARLRCSPMKGHSHVYWYRQLPEEGLKFMVYLQKENIIDESGMPKERFSAEFPKEGPSILRIQQVVRGDSAAYFCASSGGTVSNQPQHFGDGTRLSIL.

Only one count was recorded for this clone. The chain joins TRBV2 to TRBJ2-5; 9 bases align to TRBD1. The V gene's germline CDR1 is SNHLY and CDR2 FYNNEI. The CDR3 loop spans 14 amino acids. V trimming: 7 bases; J trimming: 4 bases; junction bases outside the gene matches: 7. The CDR3 nucleotides are TGTGCCAGCACCAACAGGGGGCGCGGAGAGACCCAGTACTTC. Protein sequence: CASTNRGRGETQYF.

The chain is built from TRBV14 and TRBJ1-6, with 9 bases lining up with TRBD1. Unmatched junction bases numbered 3, after V lost 5 bases and J lost 4 bases. CDR1 and CDR2 from the germline V gene are SGHDN and FVKESK. The CDR3 runs to 15 residues. The CDR3 DNA reads as TGTGCCAGCAGCTCAGGACAGGGGTATAATTCACCCCTCCACTTT. Translation gives CASSSGQGYNSPLHF.

This chain connects TRBV30 to TRBJ2-1; D possibly corresponds to TRBD1 (5 bases). Between the trimmed V and J ends, which lost 0 bases and 0 bases, there was a span of 12 bases. CDR3 length equals 16 residues. CDR1 GTSNPN and CDR2 SVGIG come from the germline V gene (reference sequence). The CDR3 nucleotides read TGTGCCTGGAGTGTACTATCAGGGATCTCCTACAATGAGCAGTTCTTC. Amino acid sequence: CAWSVLSGISYNEQFF.

Here the CDR3 reads CAWSGGRYNEQFF. The CDR3, as DNA: TGTGCCTGGAGCGGGGGGCGTTACAATGAGCAGTTCTTC. The chain couples TRBV30 to TRBJ2-1, with D maybe TRBD2 (7 bases). The CDR3 is made up of 13 amino acids. Trimming removed 3 bases at V and 4 bases at J, with 10 bases between. Looked up from germline, CDR1 is GTSNPN and CDR2 is SVGIG (reference sequence).

J is TRBJ2-1 and V is TRBV11-3; D gene unclear. Per the germline V gene, CDR1 is SGHNT and CDR2 is YENEEA. CDR3 length equals 13 residues. Trimming stripped 3 bases from V and 0 bases from J, with 3 bases between. CDR3 protein: CASSLSSYNEQFF. The CDR3 nucleotides read TGTGCCAGCAGCTTGAGCTCCTACAATGAGCAGTTCTTC.

The V call is TRBV28, the J call TRBJ1-6; TRBD1 might be the D (5 bases). V was shortened by 6 bases and J by 2 bases, with 11 bases between the two germline ends. The germline V gene has CDR1 MDHEN and CDR2 SYDVKM. The CDR3 has 15 residues. CDR3 amino acids: CASSQWGAYNSPLHF. The CDR3 DNA reads as TGTGCCAGCAGCCAATGGGGGGCCTATAATTCACCCCTCCACTTT.

The genes are TRBV5-1 and TRBJ2-3, with TRBD2 identical over 14 bases. Germline V gene lookup returns CDR1 SGHRS and CDR2 YFSETQ. The CDR3 sequence is 20 residues long. J gave up 2 bases and V 2 bases, and 13 bases lay outside the gene matches. CDR3 sequence reads: CASSLESGLAGGINTDTQYF. CDR3 DNA: TGCGCCAGCAGCTTAGAATCCGGACTAGCGGGGGGAATTAACACAGATACGCAGTATTTT.